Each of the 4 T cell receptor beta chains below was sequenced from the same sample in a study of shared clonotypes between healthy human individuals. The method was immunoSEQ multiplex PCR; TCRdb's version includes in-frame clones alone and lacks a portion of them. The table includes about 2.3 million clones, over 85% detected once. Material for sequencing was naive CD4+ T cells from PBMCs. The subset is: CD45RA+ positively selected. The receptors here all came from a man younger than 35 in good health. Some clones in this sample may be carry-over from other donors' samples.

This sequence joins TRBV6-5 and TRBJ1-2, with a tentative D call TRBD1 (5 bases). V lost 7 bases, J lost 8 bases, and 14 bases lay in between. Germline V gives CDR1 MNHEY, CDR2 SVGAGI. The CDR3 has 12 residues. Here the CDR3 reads CASTRGAEGYTF. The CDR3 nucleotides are TGTGCCAGCACCCGAGGGGCGGAGGGCTACACCTTC.

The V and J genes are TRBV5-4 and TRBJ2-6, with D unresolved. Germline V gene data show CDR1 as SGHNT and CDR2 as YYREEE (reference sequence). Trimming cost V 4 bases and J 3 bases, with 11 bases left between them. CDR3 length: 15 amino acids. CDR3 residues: CASSGVGYGANVLTF. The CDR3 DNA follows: TGTGCCAGCAGCGGGGTGGGGTATGGGGCCAACGTCCTGACTTTC.

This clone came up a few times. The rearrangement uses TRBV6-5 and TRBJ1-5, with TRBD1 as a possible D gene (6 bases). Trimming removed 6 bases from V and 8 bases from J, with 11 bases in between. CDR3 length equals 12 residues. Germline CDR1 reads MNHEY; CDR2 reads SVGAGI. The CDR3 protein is CASSTGTKPQHF. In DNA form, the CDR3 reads TGTGCCAGCAGCACAGGGACGAAGCCCCAGCATTTT.

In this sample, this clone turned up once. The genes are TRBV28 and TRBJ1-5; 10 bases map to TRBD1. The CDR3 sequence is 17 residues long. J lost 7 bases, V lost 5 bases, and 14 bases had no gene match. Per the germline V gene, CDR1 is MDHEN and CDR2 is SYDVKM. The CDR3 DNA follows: TGTGCCAGCAGTCCTCTCCGTGACAGGGGGCACGGACAGCCCCAGCATTTT. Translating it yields CASSPLRDRGHGQPQHF.